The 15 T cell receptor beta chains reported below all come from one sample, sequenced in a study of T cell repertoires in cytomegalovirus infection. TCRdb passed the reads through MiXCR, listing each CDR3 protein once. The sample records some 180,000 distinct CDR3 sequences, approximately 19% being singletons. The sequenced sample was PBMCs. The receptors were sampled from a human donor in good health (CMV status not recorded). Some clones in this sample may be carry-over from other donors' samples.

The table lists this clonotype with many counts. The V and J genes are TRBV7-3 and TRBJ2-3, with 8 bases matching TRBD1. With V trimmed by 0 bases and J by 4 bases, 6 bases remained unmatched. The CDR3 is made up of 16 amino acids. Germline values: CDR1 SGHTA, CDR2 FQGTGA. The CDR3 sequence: CASSLTKTGAPDTQYF. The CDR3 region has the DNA TGTGCCAGCAGCTTAACGAAGACAGGGGCTCCAGATACGCAGTATTTT.

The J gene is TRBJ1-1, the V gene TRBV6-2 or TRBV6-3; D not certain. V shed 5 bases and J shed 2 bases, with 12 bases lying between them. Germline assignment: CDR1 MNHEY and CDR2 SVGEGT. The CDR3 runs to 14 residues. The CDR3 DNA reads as TGTGCCAGCAGTCCCCCGCTAGATAACACTGAAGCTTTCTTT. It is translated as CASSPPLDNTEAFF.

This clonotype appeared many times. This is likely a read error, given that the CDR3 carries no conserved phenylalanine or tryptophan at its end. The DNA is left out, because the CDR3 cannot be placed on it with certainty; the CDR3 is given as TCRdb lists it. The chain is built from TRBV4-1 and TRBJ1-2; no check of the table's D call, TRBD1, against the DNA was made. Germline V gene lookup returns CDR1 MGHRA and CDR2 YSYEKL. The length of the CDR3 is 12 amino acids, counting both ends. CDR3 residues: CASSQEKGHLDI.

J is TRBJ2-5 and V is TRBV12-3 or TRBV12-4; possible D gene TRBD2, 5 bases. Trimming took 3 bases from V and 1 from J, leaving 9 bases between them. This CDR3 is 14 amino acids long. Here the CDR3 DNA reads TGTGCCAGCAGTTTCCGAGGGTTCCAAGAGACCCAGTACTTC. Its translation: CASSFRGFQETQYF.

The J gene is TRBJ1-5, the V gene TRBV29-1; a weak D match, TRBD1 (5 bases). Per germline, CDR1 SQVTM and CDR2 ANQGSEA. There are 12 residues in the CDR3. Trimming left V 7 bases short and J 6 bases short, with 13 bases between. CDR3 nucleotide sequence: TGCAGCGCCGGGGACGTGGCTCAGCCCCAGCATTTT. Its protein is CSAGDVAQPQHF.

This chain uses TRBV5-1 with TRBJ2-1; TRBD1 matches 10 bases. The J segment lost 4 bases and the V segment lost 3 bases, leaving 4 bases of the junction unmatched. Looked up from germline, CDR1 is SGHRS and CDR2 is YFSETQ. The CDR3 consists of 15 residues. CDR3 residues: CASSSPGQGYNEQFF. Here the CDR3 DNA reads TGCGCCAGCAGCTCTCCGGGACAGGGGTACAATGAGCAGTTCTTC.

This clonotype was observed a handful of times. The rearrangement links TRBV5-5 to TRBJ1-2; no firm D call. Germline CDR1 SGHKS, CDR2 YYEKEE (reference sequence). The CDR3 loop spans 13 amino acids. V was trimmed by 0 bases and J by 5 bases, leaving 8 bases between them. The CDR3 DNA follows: TGTGCCAGCAGCTTGGAGGCGCGGTATGGCTACACCTTC. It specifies CASSLEARYGYTF.

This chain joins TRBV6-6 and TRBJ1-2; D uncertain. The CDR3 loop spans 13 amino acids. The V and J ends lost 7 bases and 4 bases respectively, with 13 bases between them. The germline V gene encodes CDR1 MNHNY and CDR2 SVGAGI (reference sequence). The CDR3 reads CASTSDFLYGYTF. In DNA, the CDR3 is TGTGCCAGCACTTCGGACTTTCTCTATGGCTACACCTTC.

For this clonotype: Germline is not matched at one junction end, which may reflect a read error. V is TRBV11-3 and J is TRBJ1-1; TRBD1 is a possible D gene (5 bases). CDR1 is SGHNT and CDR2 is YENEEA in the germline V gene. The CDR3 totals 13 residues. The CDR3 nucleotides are TGTGCTAGCAGCCCGCAGGGATACAGTGAAGCTTTCTTT. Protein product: CASSPQGYSEAFF. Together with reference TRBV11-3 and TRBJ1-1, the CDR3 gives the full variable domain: EAGVVQSPRYKIIEKKQPVAFWCNPISGHNTLYWYLQNLGQGPELLIRYENEEAVDDSQLPKDRFSAERLKGVDSTLKIQPAELGDSAVYLCASSPQGYSEAFFGQGTRLTVV.

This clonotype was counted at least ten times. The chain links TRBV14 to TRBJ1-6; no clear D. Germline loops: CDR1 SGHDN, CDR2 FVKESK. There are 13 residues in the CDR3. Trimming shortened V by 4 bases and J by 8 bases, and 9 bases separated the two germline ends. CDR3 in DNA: TGTGCCAGCAGCCCCGAACTTTATTCACCCCTCCACTTT. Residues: CASSPELYSPLHF. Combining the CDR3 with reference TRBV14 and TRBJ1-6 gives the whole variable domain EAGVTQFPSHSVIEKGQTVTLRCDPISGHDNLYWYRRVMGKEIKFLLHFVKESKQDESGMPNNRFLAERTGGTYSTLKVQPAELEDSGVYFCASSPELYSPLHFGNGTRLTVT.

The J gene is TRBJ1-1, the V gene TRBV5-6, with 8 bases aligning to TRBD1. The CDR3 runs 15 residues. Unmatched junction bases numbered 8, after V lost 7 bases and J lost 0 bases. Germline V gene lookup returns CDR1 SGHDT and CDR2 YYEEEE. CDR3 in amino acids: CASCRGTGLNTEAFF. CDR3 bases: TGTGCCAGCTGCAGGGGGACAGGCCTGAACACTGAAGCTTTCTTT.

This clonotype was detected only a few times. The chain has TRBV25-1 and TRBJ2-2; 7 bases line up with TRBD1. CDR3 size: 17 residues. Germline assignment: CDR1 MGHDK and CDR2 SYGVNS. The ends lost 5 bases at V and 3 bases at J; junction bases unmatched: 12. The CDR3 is CASSHITVGGDTGELFF. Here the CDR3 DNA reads TGTGCCAGCAGTCATATTACGGTAGGGGGCGACACCGGGGAGCTGTTTTTT.

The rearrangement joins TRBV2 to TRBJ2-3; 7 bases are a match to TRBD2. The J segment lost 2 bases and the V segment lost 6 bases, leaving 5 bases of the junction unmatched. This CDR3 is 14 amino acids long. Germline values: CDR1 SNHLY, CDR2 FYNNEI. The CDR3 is CASRASGYTDTQYF. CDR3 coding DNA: TGTGCCAGCAGGGCTAGCGGATACACAGATACGCAGTATTTT. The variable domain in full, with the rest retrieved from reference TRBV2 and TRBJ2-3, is EPEVTQTPSHQVTQMGQEVILRCVPISNHLYFYWYRQILGQKVEFLVSFYNNEISEKSEIFDDQFSVERPDGSNFTLKIRSTKLEDSAMYFCASRASGYTDTQYFGPGTRLTVL.

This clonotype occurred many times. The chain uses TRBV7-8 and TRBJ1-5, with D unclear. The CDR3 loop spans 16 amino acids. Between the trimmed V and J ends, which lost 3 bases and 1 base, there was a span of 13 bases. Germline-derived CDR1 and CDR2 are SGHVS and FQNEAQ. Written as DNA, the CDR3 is TGTGCCAGCAGCTTCTCAGGTAGGAGCAGCAATCAGCCCCAGCATTTT. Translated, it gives CASSFSGRSSNQPQHF.

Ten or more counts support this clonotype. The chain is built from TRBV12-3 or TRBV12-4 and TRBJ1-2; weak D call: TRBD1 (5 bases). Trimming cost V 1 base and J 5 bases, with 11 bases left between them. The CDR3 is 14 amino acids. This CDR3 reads CASSLVSEGYGYTF. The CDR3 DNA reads TGTGCCAGCAGTTTAGTCTCAGAGGGGTATGGCTACACCTTC.